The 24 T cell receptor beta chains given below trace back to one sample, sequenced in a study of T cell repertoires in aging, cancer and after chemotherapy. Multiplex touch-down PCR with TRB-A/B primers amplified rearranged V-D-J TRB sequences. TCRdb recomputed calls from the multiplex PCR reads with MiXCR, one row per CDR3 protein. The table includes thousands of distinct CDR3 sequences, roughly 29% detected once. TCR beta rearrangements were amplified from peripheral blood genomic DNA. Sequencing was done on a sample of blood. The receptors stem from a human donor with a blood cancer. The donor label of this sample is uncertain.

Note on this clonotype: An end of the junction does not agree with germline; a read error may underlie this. The CDR3 DNA follows: TGTGCCAGCAGTAGAAGGGTCGCGGGGCCAGTGGAAAGCGAGCTGTACTTC. Protein product: CASSRRVAGPVESELYF. The V call is TRBV6-2 or TRBV6-3, the J call TRBJ2-7; the D gene is possibly TRBD2 (6 bases). The CDR3 is 17 amino acids. CDR1 and CDR2 from the germline V gene are MNHEY and SVGEGT.

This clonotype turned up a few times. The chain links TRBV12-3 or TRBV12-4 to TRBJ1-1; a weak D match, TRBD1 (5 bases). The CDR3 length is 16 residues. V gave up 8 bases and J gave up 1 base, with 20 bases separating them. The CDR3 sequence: CASGRPHSQGNTEAFF. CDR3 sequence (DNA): TGTGCCAGCGGTCGGCCCCACTCCCAGGGGAACACTGAAGCTTTCTTT.

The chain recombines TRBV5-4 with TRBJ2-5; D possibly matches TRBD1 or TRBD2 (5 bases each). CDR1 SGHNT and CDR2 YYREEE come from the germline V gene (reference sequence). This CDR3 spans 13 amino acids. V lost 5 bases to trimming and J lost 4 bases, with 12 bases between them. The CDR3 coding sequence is TGTGCCAGCAGACGGGACCACGGAGAGACCCAGTACTTC. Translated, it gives CASRRDHGETQYF.

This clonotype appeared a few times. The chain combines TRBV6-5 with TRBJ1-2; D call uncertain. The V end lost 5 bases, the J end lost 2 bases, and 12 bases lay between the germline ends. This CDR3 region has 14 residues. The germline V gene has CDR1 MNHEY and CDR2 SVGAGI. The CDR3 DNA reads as TGTGCCAGCAGTGAAGCCCCAGGAAACTATGGCTACACCTTC. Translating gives CASSEAPGNYGYTF.

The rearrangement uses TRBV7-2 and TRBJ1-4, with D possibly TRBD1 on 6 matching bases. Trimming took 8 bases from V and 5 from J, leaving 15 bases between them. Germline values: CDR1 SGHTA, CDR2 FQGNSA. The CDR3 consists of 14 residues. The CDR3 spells CASEDQGMNEKLFF. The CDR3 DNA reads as TGTGCCAGCGAGGACCAGGGGATGAATGAAAAACTGTTTTTT.

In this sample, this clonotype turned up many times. The CDR3 sequence is CASSYRQAGATIGSQYF. CDR3 nucleotide sequence: TGTGCCAGCAGCTACCGACAAGCGGGGGCCACGATTGGTTCCCAGTATTTT. The J gene is TRBJ2-3, the V gene TRBV13, with 8 positions matching TRBD2. In germline, CDR1 is PRHDT, CDR2 FYEKMQ (reference sequence). V was clipped by 4 bases and J by 12 bases; unmatched bases: 21. The CDR3 runs to 17 residues.

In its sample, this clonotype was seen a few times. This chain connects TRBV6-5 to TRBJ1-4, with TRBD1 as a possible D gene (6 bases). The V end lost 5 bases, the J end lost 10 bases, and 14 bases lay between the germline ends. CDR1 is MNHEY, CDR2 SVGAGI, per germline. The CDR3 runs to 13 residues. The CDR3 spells CASSPSGGAKLFF. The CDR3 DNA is TGTGCCAGCAGTCCCTCGGGGGGCGCAAAACTGTTTTTT.

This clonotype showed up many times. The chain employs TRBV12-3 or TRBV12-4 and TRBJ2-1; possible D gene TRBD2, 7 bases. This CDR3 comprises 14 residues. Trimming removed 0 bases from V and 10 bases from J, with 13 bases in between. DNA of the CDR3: TGTGCCAGCAGTTTAGCGGGGGAGGGACACGAGCAGTTCTTC. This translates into CASSLAGEGHEQFF.

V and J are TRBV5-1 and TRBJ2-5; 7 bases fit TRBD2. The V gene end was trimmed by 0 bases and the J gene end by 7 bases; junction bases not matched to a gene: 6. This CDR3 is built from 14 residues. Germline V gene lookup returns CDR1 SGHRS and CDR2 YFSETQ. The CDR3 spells CASSLEAGEWTQYF. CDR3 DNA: TGCGCCAGCAGCTTGGAGGCGGGGGAGTGGACCCAGTACTTC.

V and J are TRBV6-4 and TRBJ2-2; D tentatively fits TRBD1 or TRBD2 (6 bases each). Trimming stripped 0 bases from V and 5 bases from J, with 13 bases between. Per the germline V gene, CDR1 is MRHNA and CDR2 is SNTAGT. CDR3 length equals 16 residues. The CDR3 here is CASSDSSRGATGELFF. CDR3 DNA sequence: TGTGCCAGCAGTGACTCAAGTAGGGGGGCGACCGGGGAGCTGTTTTTT.

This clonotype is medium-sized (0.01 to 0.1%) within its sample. CDR3 coding DNA: TGTGCCAGTAGGGACGACACAGATACGCAGTATTTT. Its protein product is CASRDDTDTQYF. This chain connects TRBV19 to TRBJ2-3; no firm D call. The ends were cut back, 6 bases at V and 2 bases at J, with 6 bases in the middle. The germline V gene has CDR1 LNHDA and CDR2 SQIVND (reference sequence). This CDR3 spans 12 amino acids.

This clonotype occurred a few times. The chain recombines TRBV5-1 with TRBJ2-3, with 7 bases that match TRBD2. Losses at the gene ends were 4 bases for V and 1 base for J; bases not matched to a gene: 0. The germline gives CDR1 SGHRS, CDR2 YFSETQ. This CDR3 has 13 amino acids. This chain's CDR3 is CASSAGGTDTQYF. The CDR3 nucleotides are TGCGCCAGCAGCGCGGGGGGCACAGATACGCAGTATTTT.

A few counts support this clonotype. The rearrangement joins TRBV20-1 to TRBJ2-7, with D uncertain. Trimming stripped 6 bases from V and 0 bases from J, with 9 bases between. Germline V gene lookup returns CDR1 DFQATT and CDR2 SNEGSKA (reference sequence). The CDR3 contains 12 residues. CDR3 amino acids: CSAPGVSYEQYF. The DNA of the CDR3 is TGCAGTGCCCCAGGAGTCTCCTACGAGCAGTACTTC.

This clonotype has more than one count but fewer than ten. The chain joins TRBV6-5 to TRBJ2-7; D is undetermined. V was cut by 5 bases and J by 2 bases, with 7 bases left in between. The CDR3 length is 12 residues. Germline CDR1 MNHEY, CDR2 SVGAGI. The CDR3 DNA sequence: TGTGCCAGCAGTGATTTCCCCTACGAGCAGTACTTC. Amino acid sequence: CASSDFPYEQYF.

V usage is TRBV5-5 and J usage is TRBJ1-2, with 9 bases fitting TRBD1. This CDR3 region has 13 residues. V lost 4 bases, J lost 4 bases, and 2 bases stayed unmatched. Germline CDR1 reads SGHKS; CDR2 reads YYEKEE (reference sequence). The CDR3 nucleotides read TGTGCCAGCAGCCCGGGACAGGGCTATGGCTACACCTTC. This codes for CASSPGQGYGYTF.

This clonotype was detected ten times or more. The CDR3 nucleotides are TGTGCCAGCAGTCCCCGTAGGACAGGGGATAACTACGAGCAGTACTTC. This gives the protein CASSPRRTGDNYEQYF. The rearrangement joins TRBV7-9 to TRBJ2-7, with TRBD1 matching 9 bases. Germline-derived CDR1 and CDR2 are SEHNR and FQNEAQ (reference sequence). CDR3 length: 16 amino acids. Trimming cost V 6 bases and J 3 bases; bases outside gene matches: 12.

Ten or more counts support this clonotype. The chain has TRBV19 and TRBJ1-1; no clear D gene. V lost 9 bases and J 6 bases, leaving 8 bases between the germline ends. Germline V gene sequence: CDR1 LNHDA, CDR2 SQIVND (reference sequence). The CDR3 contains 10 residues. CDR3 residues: CARSKAEAFF. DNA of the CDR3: TGTGCCAGAAGCAAAGCTGAAGCTTTCTTT.

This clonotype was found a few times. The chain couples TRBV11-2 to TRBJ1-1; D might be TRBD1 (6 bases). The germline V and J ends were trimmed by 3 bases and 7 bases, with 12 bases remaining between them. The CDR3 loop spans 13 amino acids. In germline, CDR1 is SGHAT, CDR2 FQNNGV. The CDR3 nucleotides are TGTGCCAGCAGCTTCAGGGGATGGGATGAAGCTTTCTTT. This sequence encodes CASSFRGWDEAFF.

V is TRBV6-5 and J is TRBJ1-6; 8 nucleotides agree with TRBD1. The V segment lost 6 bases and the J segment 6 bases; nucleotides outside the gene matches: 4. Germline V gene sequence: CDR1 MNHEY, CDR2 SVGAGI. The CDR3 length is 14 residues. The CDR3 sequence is CASSSTGGNSPLHF. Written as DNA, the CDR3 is TGTGCCAGCAGCTCCACAGGGGGTAATTCACCCCTCCACTTT.

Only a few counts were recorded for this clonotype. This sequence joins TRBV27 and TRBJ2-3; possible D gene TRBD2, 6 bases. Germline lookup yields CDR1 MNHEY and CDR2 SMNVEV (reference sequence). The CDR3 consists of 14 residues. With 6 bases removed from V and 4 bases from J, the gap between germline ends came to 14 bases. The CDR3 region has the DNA TGTGCCAGCAGCCACTCATGGGGGGCAGATACGCAGTATTTT. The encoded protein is CASSHSWGADTQYF.

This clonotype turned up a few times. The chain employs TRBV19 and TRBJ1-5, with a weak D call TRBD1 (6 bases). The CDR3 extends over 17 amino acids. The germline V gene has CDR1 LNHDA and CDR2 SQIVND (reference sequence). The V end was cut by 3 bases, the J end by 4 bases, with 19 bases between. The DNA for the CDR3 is TGTGCCAGTAGTATGGGACGCAGGACAGCGGTGAATCAGCCCCAGCATTTT. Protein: CASSMGRRTAVNQPQHF.

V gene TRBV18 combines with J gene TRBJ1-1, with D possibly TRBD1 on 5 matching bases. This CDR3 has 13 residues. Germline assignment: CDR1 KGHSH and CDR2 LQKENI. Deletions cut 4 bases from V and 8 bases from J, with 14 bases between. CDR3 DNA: TGTGCCAGCTCACGGCCCGGGACGGTGGAAGCTTTCTTT. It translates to CASSRPGTVEAFF.

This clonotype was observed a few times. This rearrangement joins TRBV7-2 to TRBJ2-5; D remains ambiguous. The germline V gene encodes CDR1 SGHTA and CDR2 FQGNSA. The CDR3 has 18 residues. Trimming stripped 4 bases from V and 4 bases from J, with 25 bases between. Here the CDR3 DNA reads TGTGCCAGCAGCTCCCCGTTCGGGCGGATAAGATTAGGAGAGACCCAGTACTTC. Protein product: CASSSPFGRIRLGETQYF. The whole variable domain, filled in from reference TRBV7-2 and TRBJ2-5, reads GAGVSQSPSNKVTEKGKDVELRCDPISGHTALYWYRQSLGQGLEFLIYFQGNSAPDKSGLPSDRFSAERTGGSVSTLTIQRTQQEDSAVYLCASSSPFGRIRLGETQYFGPGTRLLVL.

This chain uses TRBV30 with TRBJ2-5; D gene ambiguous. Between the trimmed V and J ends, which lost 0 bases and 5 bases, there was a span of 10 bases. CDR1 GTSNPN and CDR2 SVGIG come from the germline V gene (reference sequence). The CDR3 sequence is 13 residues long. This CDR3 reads CAWSVSGGETQYF. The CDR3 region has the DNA TGTGCCTGGAGTGTATCCGGCGGTGAGACCCAGTACTTC.